These 29 T cell receptor beta chains came from one sample sequenced in a study of blood T cell repertoires in COVID-19. The repertoire was sequenced with immunoSEQ multiplex PCR; TCRdb's copy has only in-frame clones and lacks some. The table records about 100,000 clones, 88% of them present only once. The sequenced sample consisted of peripheral blood. These receptor sequences come from a human donor in a cohort sampled during active COVID-19.

The chain recombines TRBV18 with TRBJ2-3; 9 bases map to TRBD2. Germline trimming cut 3 bases from V and 3 bases from J; bases unmatched to any gene: 10. The CDR3 loop spans 17 amino acids. The germline V gene has CDR1 KGHSH and CDR2 LQKENI. Here the CDR3 DNA reads TGTGCCAGCTCACCTGAACTTGGGCTAGCGGGAACAGATACGCAGTATTTT. Its translation is CASSPELGLAGTDTQYF.

The chain links TRBV28 to TRBJ1-1, with D possibly matching TRBD1 (5 bases). Germline CDR1 reads MDHEN; CDR2 reads SYDVKM. The CDR3 has 15 amino acids. Between the trimmed V and J ends, which lost 4 bases and 1 base, there was a span of 13 bases. This CDR3 reads CASSSRAGKNTEAFF. CDR3 sequence (DNA): TGTGCCAGCAGTTCCAGGGCGGGAAAGAACACTGAAGCTTTCTTT.

The J gene is TRBJ1-5, the V gene TRBV19; the match to TRBD1 covers 10 bases. CDR3 length equals 13 residues. The V gene's germline CDR1 is LNHDA and CDR2 SQIVND (reference sequence). With 8 bases clipped from V and 6 bases from J, the junction kept 4 bases outside the gene matches. The CDR3 nucleotides read TGTGCCAGTGGGACAGGGGATTCTCAGCCCCAGCATTTT. The encoded protein is CASGTGDSQPQHF.

This clone was picked up a small number of times. The V gene is TRBV19, the J gene TRBJ1-1, with 7 bases fitting TRBD1. The CDR3 runs to 14 residues. Germline values: CDR1 LNHDA, CDR2 SQIVND (reference sequence). The trim removed 6 bases at V and 4 bases at J, leaving 8 bases unmatched. The CDR3: CASRGDSGTTEAFF. DNA of the CDR3: TGTGCCAGTAGGGGGGACAGTGGGACCACTGAAGCTTTCTTT. Together with reference TRBV19 and TRBJ1-1, the CDR3 gives the full variable domain: DGGITQSPKYLFRKEGQNVTLSCEQNLNHDAMYWYRQDPGQGLRLIYYSQIVNDFQKGDIAEGYSVSREKKESFPLTVTSAQKNPTAFYLCASRGDSGTTEAFFGQGTRLTVV.

V and J are TRBV10-2 and TRBJ2-5, with D perhaps matching TRBD1 (5 bases). The CDR3 consists of 13 residues. Germline CDR1 and CDR2: WSHSY and SAAADI. Trimming cost V 3 bases and J 4 bases, with 9 bases left between them. CDR3 protein: CASSDSRAETQYF. The CDR3 region has the DNA TGCGCCAGCAGTGACTCCAGGGCAGAGACCCAGTACTTC.

This clone was counted once. The genes are TRBV5-1 and TRBJ2-7, with 10 bases aligning to TRBD2. The germline V gene has CDR1 SGHRS and CDR2 YFSETQ. The CDR3 covers 14 residues. V shed 7 bases, J shed 3 bases, and the junction held 7 bases outside the gene matches. The CDR3 sequence is CASRPSGSDYEQYF. CDR3 coding DNA: TGCGCCAGCCGGCCTAGCGGGAGCGACTACGAGCAGTACTTC.

The chain couples TRBV28 to TRBJ1-2; D gene unclear. Germline values: CDR1 MDHEN, CDR2 SYDVKM. The CDR3 has 15 amino acids. V lost 3 bases, J lost 2 bases, and 13 bases lay in between. The CDR3 is CASSFSWGVNYGYTF. In DNA form, the CDR3 reads TGTGCCAGCAGTTTTAGTTGGGGAGTGAACTATGGCTACACCTTC.

The chain joins TRBV28 to TRBJ1-4; D is undetermined. CDR1 is MDHEN, CDR2 SYDVKM, per germline. The CDR3 is made up of 15 amino acids. V was pared by 8 bases and J by 2 bases, with 15 bases between. In DNA, the CDR3 is TGTGCCAGCGATCCCAACAGCTCTACTAATGAAAAACTGTTTTTT. Protein: CASDPNSSTNEKLFF.

CDR3 in DNA: TGTGCCAGTAGTACCGGGACAGTTTATGGCTACACCTTC. This codes for CASSTGTVYGYTF. V usage is TRBV19 and J usage is TRBJ1-2; TRBD1 aligns across 7 bases. Germline V gives CDR1 LNHDA, CDR2 SQIVND (reference sequence). The CDR3 covers 13 residues. Trimming took 4 bases from V and 5 from J; bases not matched to a gene: 4.

This rearrangement joins TRBV7-2 to TRBJ2-7; 14 bases are shared with TRBD2. The CDR3 consists of 18 residues. Per germline, CDR1 SGHTA and CDR2 FQGNSA. V shed 5 bases and J 0 bases; nucleotides not matched to a gene: 9. CDR3 bases: TGTGCCAGCAGCCGCGTCCCGGGACTAGCGGGAGCCTCCTACGAGCAGTACTTC. Translating gives CASSRVPGLAGASYEQYF.

J is TRBJ1-6 and V is TRBV28; 7 positions match TRBD1. Germline values: CDR1 MDHEN, CDR2 SYDVKM. V gave up 11 bases and J gave up 10 bases; unmatched junction bases: 14. The CDR3 totals 14 residues. The CDR3 nucleotides read TGTGCCCACCACCCCCGACAGGGTGGCTCACCCCTCCACTTT. Translation: CAHHPRQGGSPLHF.

The chain recombines TRBV19 with TRBJ2-1; weak D call: TRBD2 (6 bases). V lost 3 bases and J lost 1, with 13 bases in between. The CDR3 is made up of 16 amino acids. Germline values: CDR1 LNHDA, CDR2 SQIVND (reference sequence). Written as DNA, the CDR3 is TGTGCCAGTAGTATGGCGGGACTGGGGTCCTACAATGAGCAGTTCTTC. It yields the protein CASSMAGLGSYNEQFF.

This clone came up many times. The J gene is TRBJ1-3, the V gene TRBV19, with D possibly being TRBD1 (6 bases). Germline V gives CDR1 LNHDA, CDR2 SQIVND (reference sequence). The CDR3 extends over 14 amino acids. The V end was cut by 5 bases, the J end by 2 bases, with 10 bases between. CDR3 protein: CASSFRDTGNTIYF. In nucleotides, the CDR3 is TGTGCCAGTAGTTTCCGGGACACTGGAAACACCATATATTTT.

In this sample, this clone turned up a few times. V usage is TRBV15 and J usage is TRBJ2-7, with 8 bases identical to TRBD1. Germline CDR1 is LNHNV and CDR2 is YYDKDF (reference sequence). J was trimmed by 3 bases and V by 3 bases; bases with no gene match: 1. This CDR3 region has 13 residues. The CDR3 spells CATSSGTGYEQYF. CDR3 sequence (DNA): TGTGCCACCAGCAGTGGGACAGGCTACGAGCAGTACTTC. The full variable domain, rest sourced from reference TRBV15 and TRBJ2-7, is DAMVIQNPRYQVTQFGKPVTLSCSQTLNHNVMYWYQQKSSQAPKLLFHYYDKDFNNEADTPDNFQSRRPNTSFCFLDIRSPGLGDTAMYLCATSSGTGYEQYFGPGTRLTVT.

The chain employs TRBV9 and TRBJ1-3, with 8 bases identical to TRBD1. The V gene's germline CDR1 is SGDLS and CDR2 YYNGEE. The CDR3 length is 18 residues. Trimming took 0 bases from V and 4 from J; bases not matched to a gene: 12. The CDR3 region has the DNA TGTGCCAGCAGCGTAGCCCCCTACGACAGGGGTGAAGGAAACACCATATATTTT. It is translated as CASSVAPYDRGEGNTIYF.

The chain recombines TRBV6-5 with TRBJ1-5; 9 bases map to TRBD1. V shed 6 bases, J shed 3 bases, and the junction held 6 bases outside the gene matches. The CDR3 has 15 amino acids. Per germline, CDR1 MNHEY and CDR2 SVGAGI. This chain's CDR3 is CASRSQGAHNQPQHF. CDR3 in DNA: TGTGCCAGCAGATCACAGGGGGCCCACAATCAGCCCCAGCATTTT.

The V and J genes are TRBV5-1 and TRBJ1-6; weak D call: TRBD1 (5 bases). V was clipped by 0 bases and J by 8 bases, with 12 bases between them. The CDR3 is 15 amino acids. Germline V lookup: CDR1 SGHRS, CDR2 YFSETQ. CDR3 sequence reads: CASSLAQGYDSPLHF. CDR3 sequence (DNA): TGCGCCAGCAGCTTGGCCCAGGGTTACGATTCACCCCTCCACTTT.

This chain links TRBV12-5 with TRBJ2-3, with TRBD1 matching 9 bases. Germline V gene data show CDR1 as LGHNT and CDR2 as FRNRAP. This CDR3 has 16 residues. The trim removed 2 bases at V and 5 bases at J, leaving 8 bases unmatched. CDR3 sequence reads: CASGLQGQGGLDTQYF. CDR3 coding DNA: TGTGCTAGTGGTTTGCAGGGACAGGGTGGATTAGATACGCAGTATTTT.

This chain connects TRBV18 to TRBJ2-7; D perhaps matches TRBD2 (5 bases). From germline, CDR1 is KGHSH and CDR2 LQKENI. The CDR3 contains 14 residues. Deletions cut 8 bases from V and 5 bases from J, with 19 bases between. The chain's CDR3 is CASTRVGGSNEQYF. As DNA, the CDR3 is TGTGCCAGCACCCGGGTCGGCGGGTCTAACGAGCAGTACTTC.

As to this clone: Additional DNA sequences in this sample encode the identical CDR3. V and J are TRBV19 and TRBJ2-1; D might be TRBD1 (6 bases). The germline V gene has CDR1 LNHDA and CDR2 SQIVND (reference sequence). This CDR3 has 14 amino acids. V lost 2 bases and J lost 1, with 6 bases in between. The CDR3 DNA is TGTGCCAGTAGTATACAGGGGTCCTACAATGAGCAGTTCTTC. Translating gives CASSIQGSYNEQFF.

The chain uses TRBV18 and TRBJ2-1; TRBD1 matches 10 bases. The CDR3 extends over 15 amino acids. Germline V gives CDR1 KGHSH, CDR2 LQKENI. J was trimmed by 6 bases and V by 1 base; bases with no gene match: 3. The CDR3 DNA reads TGTGCCAGCTCACCACGGGACAGGGGTGGCAATGAGCAGTTCTTC. This codes for CASSPRDRGGNEQFF.

The rearrangement joins TRBV30 to TRBJ1-1; D remains ambiguous. Trimming pared 2 bases from V and 0 bases from J, leaving 4 bases between. The CDR3 length is 12 residues. Germline V gives CDR1 GTSNPN, CDR2 SVGIG (reference sequence). CDR3 coding DNA: TGTGCCTGGAGTCCCTTGAACACTGAAGCTTTCTTT. Residues: CAWSPLNTEAFF.

This clone appeared once. V gene TRBV27 combines with J gene TRBJ2-2; tentatively, D is TRBD1 (6 bases). V lost 2 bases, J lost 4 bases, and 17 bases lay in between. Germline CDR1 reads MNHEY; CDR2 reads SMNVEV (reference sequence). The CDR3 runs 17 residues. The CDR3 loop reads CASSLDHRVFSTGELFF. CDR3 nucleotides: TGTGCCAGCAGTTTAGACCACAGGGTCTTCAGCACCGGGGAGCTGTTTTTT.

This chain uses TRBV25-1 with TRBJ1-1; no reliable D call. Germline-derived CDR1 and CDR2 are MGHDK and SYGVNS. Deletions cut 4 bases from V and 1 base from J, with 10 bases between. CDR3 size: 14 residues. In DNA form, the CDR3 reads TGTGCCAGCAGTGCGATACCAGGGAACACTGAAGCTTTCTTT. Translating it yields CASSAIPGNTEAFF.

CDR3 residues: CASSPRGAVEQYF. The CDR3 nucleotides read TGTGCCAGCAGCCCTAGAGGCGCCGTCGAGCAGTACTTC. The J gene is TRBJ2-7, the V gene TRBV7-2, with D unclear. The V end lost 5 bases, the J end lost 6 bases, and 14 bases lay between the germline ends. CDR1 and CDR2 from the germline V gene are SGHTA and FQGNSA. The CDR3 spans 13 residues.

The chain recombines TRBV28 with TRBJ2-2; TRBD1 agrees at 10 bases. CDR1 is MDHEN and CDR2 is SYDVKM in the germline V gene. J was trimmed by 5 bases and V by 6 bases; bases with no gene match: 3. This CDR3 has 14 amino acids. CDR3 in amino acids: CASRTGGTTGELFF. CDR3 nucleotide sequence: TGTGCCAGCAGGACAGGGGGCACGACCGGGGAGCTGTTTTTT.

CDR3 in DNA: TGTGCCAGCAGTTTACCCACGCGCGGTTTTGCAACTAATGAAAAACTGTTTTTT. Translation: CASSLPTRGFATNEKLFF. The gene calls are TRBV28 and TRBJ1-4; D not certain. Per the germline V gene, CDR1 is MDHEN and CDR2 is SYDVKM. V gave up 2 bases and J gave up 0 bases, with 16 bases separating them. The CDR3 totals 18 residues.

The chain joins TRBV2 to TRBJ2-2; 12 positions agree with TRBD2. The CDR3 has 17 residues. In germline, CDR1 is SNHLY, CDR2 FYNNEI. Trimming at V came to 2 bases and at J to 4 bases, leaving 5 bases not matched to a gene. Written as DNA, the CDR3 is TGTGCCAGCAGTGAATCTAGCGGGAGGGTAATCACCGGGGAGCTGTTTTTT. This encodes CASSESSGRVITGELFF.

This clone has just one count. The chain recombines TRBV6-6 with TRBJ2-1; TRBD2 matches at 7 bases. V trimming: 0 bases; J trimming: 5 bases; junction bases outside the gene matches: 7. This CDR3 spans 16 amino acids. Germline V gene data show CDR1 as MNHNY and CDR2 as SVGAGI (reference sequence). CDR3 protein: CASSYSLGGSNNEQFF. As DNA, the CDR3 is TGTGCCAGCAGTTACTCCCTCGGGGGGTCCAACAATGAGCAGTTCTTC.